Each of the 23 T cell receptor beta chains below was sequenced from the same sample in a study of CD8 T cells in ankylosing spondylitis. TCRdb re-derived calls from the 5' RACE reads in MiXCR, one entry per CDR3 protein. The sample records 330,000 or so distinct CDR3 sequences, 7.5% to 9% being singletons. Study-level findings and limits: Fewer than 10 highly homologous variants formed a TCR beta motif that appeared characteristic of ankylosing spondylitis blood.

These receptors' targets are unknown. The material sequenced was blood, either unsorted or a sorted T cell fraction (not recorded which). These receptors came from a male donor with ankylosing spondylitis.

This clonotype was observed a handful of times. The V call is TRBV6-1, the J call TRBJ1-5, with D tentatively TRBD1 (6 bases). The CDR3 length is 14 residues. Germline V gives CDR1 MNHNS, CDR2 SASEGT. Trimming left V 4 bases short and J 3 bases short, with 10 bases between. This CDR3 is CASSGTVINQPQHF. For the CDR3, the DNA is TGTGCCAGCAGTGGGACAGTGATCAATCAGCCCCAGCATTTT.

This clonotype was seen ten or more times. The chain carries TRBV4-2 and TRBJ2-3; D perhaps matches TRBD2 (5 bases). The germline V gene has CDR1 LGHNA and CDR2 YNFKEQ. Trimming shortened V by 0 bases and J by 4 bases, and 8 bases separated the two germline ends. The CDR3 consists of 14 residues. The CDR3 DNA reads TGTGCCAGCAGCCAAGATCTCGGGGCAGATACGCAGTATTTT. Translated, it gives CASSQDLGADTQYF.

This clonotype has a handful of counts. The chain combines TRBV7-2 with TRBJ2-5; D possibly corresponds to TRBD2 (5 bases). Trimming stripped 5 bases from V and 4 bases from J, with 17 bases between. Germline V gives CDR1 SGHTA, CDR2 FQGNSA. This CDR3 contains 15 residues. CDR3 DNA sequence: TGTGCCAGCAGCCGTGGGGTTGCCAGCGGAGAGACCCAGTACTTC. Translating gives CASSRGVASGETQYF.

This clonotype was picked up many times. This sequence joins TRBV20-1 and TRBJ2-1, with D unclear. Germline V CDR1 and CDR2: DFQATT, SNEGSKA (reference sequence). This CDR3 has 15 residues. Trimming pared 3 bases from V and 1 base from J, leaving 13 bases between. CDR3 in DNA: TGCAGTGCTAGGGATTGGGCGGCATCCTACAATGAGCAGTTCTTC. Amino acid sequence: CSARDWAASYNEQFF.

This clonotype was found a few times. This CDR3 reads CASSRNLVGDEQFF. The CDR3 DNA is TGTGCCAGCAGCAGGAACTTAGTAGGCGATGAGCAGTTCTTC. This chain connects TRBV5-5 to TRBJ2-1; D gene unclear. The germline V gene encodes CDR1 SGHKS and CDR2 YYEKEE (reference sequence). The germline V and J ends were trimmed by 4 bases and 8 bases, with 16 bases remaining between them. The CDR3 covers 14 residues.

The chain combines TRBV27 with TRBJ1-1, with 7 nucleotides matching TRBD1. Trimming took 6 bases from V and 10 from J; bases not matched to a gene: 14. This CDR3 spans 14 amino acids. The germline V gene has CDR1 MNHEY and CDR2 SMNVEV (reference sequence). CDR3 DNA sequence: TGTGCCAGCAGAAGAGCGAGGGGGCCCCCGGGAGCTTTCTTT. Translated, it gives CASRRARGPPGAFF.

The V call is TRBV24-1, the J call TRBJ2-1, with 9 bases identical to TRBD2. CDR1 and CDR2 from the germline V gene are KGHDR and SFDVKD. The CDR3 runs 17 residues. The ends lost 3 bases at V and 0 bases at J; junction bases unmatched: 5. The CDR3 nucleotides read TGTGCCACCAGTGATCAAAGACTAGCGGACTCCTACAATGAGCAGTTCTTC. Its protein product is CATSDQRLADSYNEQFF.

This clonotype was recorded at least ten times. The chain has TRBV5-1 and TRBJ2-3; 8 bases are a match to TRBD2. Germline V gene lookup returns CDR1 SGHRS and CDR2 YFSETQ. The CDR3 length is 14 residues. Trimming took 5 bases from V and 4 from J; bases not matched to a gene: 6. The CDR3 sequence: CASRASGSADTQYF. In nucleotides, the CDR3 is TGCGCCAGCAGGGCGAGCGGGAGCGCAGATACGCAGTATTTT.

This clonotype has a count of ten or more. The CDR3 DNA is TGCGCCAGCAGCCAAGAAATCGGTCCCGCTGAAGCTTTCTTT. As protein: CASSQEIGPAEAFF. The chain has TRBV4-1 and TRBJ1-1, with D unresolved. Trimming took off 0 bases at V and 6 bases at J, with 11 bases between the two ends. This CDR3 spans 14 amino acids. Germline CDR1 reads MGHRA; CDR2 reads YSYEKL.

There are a few counts of this clonotype. This chain links TRBV5-1 with TRBJ2-7; D is unclear. Trimming pared 0 bases from V and 7 bases from J, leaving 11 bases between. Germline V CDR1 and CDR2: SGHRS, YFSETQ. The CDR3 has 13 amino acids. The CDR3 loop is CASSLVWLEEQYF. The CDR3 DNA reads TGCGCCAGCAGCTTGGTTTGGCTGGAGGAGCAGTACTTC.

This clonotype occurred once. The CDR3 reads CASSPRAPGQGGYEQYF. The CDR3 nucleotides read TGTGCCAGCAGTCCTCGGGCTCCGGGACAGGGGGGCTACGAGCAGTACTTC. This chain connects TRBV7-2 to TRBJ2-7, with 11 bases identical to TRBD1. This CDR3 comprises 17 residues. V dropped 6 bases and J dropped 3; count of bases not matched to a gene: 13. Germline V CDR1 and CDR2: SGHTA, FQGNSA.

The chain uses TRBV5-6 and TRBJ1-1; 7 positions match TRBD1. The CDR3 runs 14 residues. V lost 5 bases to trimming and J lost 4 bases; unmatched junction nucleotides: 8. Germline CDR1 is SGHDT and CDR2 is YYEEEE. The CDR3, as DNA: TGTGCCAGCAGTCGACACAGGGGAATCACTGAAGCTTTCTTT. Translating gives CASSRHRGITEAFF. The whole variable domain, remainder taken from reference TRBV5-6 and TRBJ1-1, is DAGVTQSPTHLIKTRGQQVTLRCSPKSGHDTVSWYQQALGQGPQFIFQYYEEEERQRGNFPDRFSGHQFPNYSSELNVNALLLGDSALYLCASSRHRGITEAFFGQGTRLTVV.

The chain links TRBV7-2 to TRBJ1-1, with 9 bases lining up with TRBD1. J gave up 3 bases and V 5 bases, and 4 bases lay outside the gene matches. Germline CDR1 SGHTA, CDR2 FQGNSA. The CDR3 has 14 amino acids. The DNA for the CDR3 is TGTGCCAGCAGCACACAGGGGGCGTACACTGAAGCTTTCTTT. Translated: CASSTQGAYTEAFF.

A few counts support this clonotype. The chain is built from TRBV20-1 and TRBJ1-2; TRBD1 might be the D (5 bases). V was pared by 7 bases and J by 4 bases, with 13 bases between. Germline loops: CDR1 DFQATT, CDR2 SNEGSKA (reference sequence). The CDR3 loop spans 12 amino acids. As DNA, the CDR3 is TGCAGTGTGGGGACGGGTACCTATGGCTACACCTTC. Protein sequence: CSVGTGTYGYTF.

The chain joins TRBV5-6 to TRBJ1-2; D unclear. V dropped 2 bases and J dropped 5 bases, with 22 bases sitting between them. Germline values: CDR1 SGHDT, CDR2 YYEEEE. This CDR3 region has 17 residues. The CDR3 loop reads CASSFSGELDLSYGYTF. The CDR3 DNA reads as TGTGCCAGCAGCTTTTCGGGTGAGCTGGATCTATCTTATGGCTACACCTTC.

As regards this clonotype: No DNA is shown, since the ends of the CDR3 on it are uncertain; the CDR3 is the one TCRdb lists. The chain recombines TRBV7-8 with TRBJ1-4; the table names TRBD1, a call not compared with the DNA. Germline V CDR1 and CDR2: SGHVS, FQNEAQ. The CDR3 length is 15 residues, termini included. This chain's CDR3 is CAIKGDHPGFGNCFF.

The gene calls are TRBV7-9 and TRBJ2-3, with 10 nucleotides matching TRBD2. Per germline, CDR1 SEHNR and CDR2 FQNEAQ (reference sequence). Unmatched junction bases numbered 6, after V lost 2 bases and J lost 4 bases. The CDR3 length is 16 residues. CDR3 region: CASSLWRTSGSDTQYF. The CDR3 region has the DNA TGTGCCAGCAGCTTATGGCGGACTAGCGGCTCAGATACGCAGTATTTT.

This chain links TRBV15 with TRBJ2-1; 9 nucleotides align to TRBD1. The J segment lost 9 bases and the V segment lost 3 bases, leaving 9 bases of the junction unmatched. Germline V gene sequence: CDR1 LNHNV, CDR2 YYDKDF (reference sequence). The CDR3 sequence is 15 residues long. This chain's CDR3 is CATSREPGQGIEQFF. The CDR3 coding sequence is TGTGCCACCAGCAGGGAACCGGGACAGGGTATTGAGCAGTTCTTC.

This clonotype has more than one count but fewer than ten. The rearrangement links TRBV6-1 to TRBJ2-7; 11 positions match TRBD1. From germline, CDR1 is MNHNS and CDR2 SASEGT. CDR3 length equals 13 residues. Unmatched junction bases numbered 4, after V lost 6 bases and J lost 6 bases. The chain's CDR3 is CASRGQGEFEQYF. Here the CDR3 DNA reads TGTGCCAGCAGGGGACAGGGGGAGTTCGAGCAGTACTTC.

In its sample, this clonotype was seen a few times. The gene calls are TRBV29-1 and TRBJ1-1; the D gene is possibly TRBD1 (5 bases). Between the trimmed V and J ends, which lost 4 bases and 2 bases, there was a span of 14 bases. Germline V gives CDR1 SQVTM, CDR2 ANQGSEA. The CDR3 has 14 amino acids. The CDR3 sequence is CSVGTWGVNTEAFF. CDR3 nucleotides: TGCAGCGTTGGAACATGGGGGGTAAACACTGAAGCTTTCTTT.

In its sample, this clonotype was seen a few times. The chain combines TRBV28 with TRBJ2-3, with 9 bases aligning to TRBD2. V trimming: 5 bases; J trimming: 4 bases; junction bases outside the gene matches: 19. Germline V lookup: CDR1 MDHEN, CDR2 SYDVKM. The CDR3 is made up of 19 amino acids. CDR3 sequence reads: CASSRTRLVAGVSADTQYF. CDR3 coding DNA: TGTGCCAGCAGTCGCACTAGGTTGGTAGCGGGAGTGAGCGCAGATACGCAGTATTTT. The entire variable domain, with the rest obtained from reference TRBV28 and TRBJ2-3, is as follows: DVKVTQSSRYLVKRTGEKVFLECVQDMDHENMFWYRQDPGLGLRLIYFSYDVKMKEKGDIPEGYSVSREKKERFSLILESASTNQTSMYLCASSRTRLVAGVSADTQYFGPGTRLTVL.

This clonotype was found a few times. The chain employs TRBV19 and TRBJ2-4, with 11 nucleotides matching TRBD2. J lost 6 bases, V lost 6 bases, and 1 base had no gene match. Per the germline V gene, CDR1 is LNHDA and CDR2 is SQIVND (reference sequence). The CDR3 is made up of 13 amino acids. The CDR3 here is CASRGLAVNIQYF. Written as DNA, the CDR3 is TGTGCCAGTAGGGGACTAGCGGTAAACATTCAGTACTTC. The full variable domain, with the rest looked up from reference TRBV19 and TRBJ2-4, is DGGITQSPKYLFRKEGQNVTLSCEQNLNHDAMYWYRQDPGQGLRLIYYSQIVNDFQKGDIAEGYSVSREKKESFPLTVTSAQKNPTAFYLCASRGLAVNIQYFGAGTRLSVL.

Comment on this clonotype: At one boundary the junction diverges from the germline segment, which might be a read error. The gene calls are TRBV12-3 or TRBV12-4 and TRBJ1-1, with a possible D match to TRBD1 (6 bases). There are 14 residues in the CDR3. This chain's CDR3 is CVSSLGYSGDEAFF. CDR3 nucleotides: TGTGTCAGCAGTTTAGGATACTCAGGGGATGAAGCTTTCTTT.